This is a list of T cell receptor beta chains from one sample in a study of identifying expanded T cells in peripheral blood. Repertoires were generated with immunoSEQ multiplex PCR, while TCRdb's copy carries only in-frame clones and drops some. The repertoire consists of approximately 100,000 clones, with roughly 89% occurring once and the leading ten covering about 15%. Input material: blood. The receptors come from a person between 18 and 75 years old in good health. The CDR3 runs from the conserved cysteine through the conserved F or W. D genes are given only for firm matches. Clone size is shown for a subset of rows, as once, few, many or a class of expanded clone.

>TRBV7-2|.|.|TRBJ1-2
TGTGCCAGCAGCCCGCGGCCCCCGGGACCTAGCTATGGCTACACCTTC
CASSPRPPGPSYGYTF
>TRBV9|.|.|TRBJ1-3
TGTGCCAGCAGCTCCGCGAGGGGAAACACCATATATTTT
CASSSARGNTIYF
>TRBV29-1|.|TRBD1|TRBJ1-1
TGCAGCGGGACAGGGACATATTCCGGGTCTTTCTTT
CSGTGTYSGSFF
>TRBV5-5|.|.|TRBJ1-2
TGTGCCAGCAGCTACAGAACTAGAAACTATGGCTACACCTTC
CASSYRTRNYGYTF
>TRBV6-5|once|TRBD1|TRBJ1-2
TGTGCCAGCAGCTCTGCTATCGGACAGGGGGCGATCACCTTC
CASSSAIGQGAITF
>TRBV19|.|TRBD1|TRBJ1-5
TGTGCCAGTAGTCTCCGACAGGGGGAGCAGCCCCAGCATTTT
CASSLRQGEQPQHF
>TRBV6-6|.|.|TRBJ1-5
TGTGCCAGCAGTTTGTATGAATCCCAGCCCCAGCATTTT
CASSLYESQPQHF
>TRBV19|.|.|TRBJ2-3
TGTGCCAGTAGTATCTCAGGGGCTGGAGATACGCAGTATTTT
CASSISGAGDTQYF
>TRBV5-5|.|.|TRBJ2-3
TGTGCCAGCAGCTTGGGATCGCGGAGATCAGATACGCAGTATTTT
CASSLGSRRSDTQYF
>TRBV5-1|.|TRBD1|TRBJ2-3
TGCGCCAGCAGCTTAATGACAGGGGGTGAGGTTACAGATACGCAGTATTTT
CASSLMTGGEVTDTQYF
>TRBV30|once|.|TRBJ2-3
TGTGCCTGGAGAACCACTATTTGGGCGGGGTACACAGATACGCAGTATTTT
CAWRTTIWAGYTDTQYF
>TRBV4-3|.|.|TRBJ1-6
TGCGCCAGCAGCCAAGATAGTTTGGTCTCACCCCTCCACTTT
CASSQDSLVSPLHF
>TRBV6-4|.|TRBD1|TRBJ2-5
TGTGCCAGCAGCGCCGACAGGGGGCCGGAGACCCAGTACTTC
CASSADRGPETQYF
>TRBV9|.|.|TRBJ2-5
TGTGCCAGCAGCAAGGGGGCTGGCGGGGCGATCCAAGAGACCCAGTACTTC
CASSKGAGGAIQETQYF
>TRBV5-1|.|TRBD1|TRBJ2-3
TGCGCCAGCAGCATTCCGGGACAGGGGGCAGGGGATACGCAGTATTTT
CASSIPGQGAGDTQYF
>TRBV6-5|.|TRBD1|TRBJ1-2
TGTGCCAGCAGTTACGGGACAGAACGCTATGGCTACACCTTC
CASSYGTERYGYTF
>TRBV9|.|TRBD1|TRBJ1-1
TGTGCCAGCAGCGCTCATGGACAGGGGATGAACACTGAAGCTTTCTTT
CASSAHGQGMNTEAFF
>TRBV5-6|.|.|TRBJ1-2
TGTGCCAGCAGTTCTACGGGGTTCTATGGCTACACCTTC
CASSSTGFYGYTF
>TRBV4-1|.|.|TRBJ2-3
TGCGCCAGCAGCCAACCTGATTCCACAGATACGCAGTATTTT
CASSQPDSTDTQYF
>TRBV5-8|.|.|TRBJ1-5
TGTGCCAGCAGCTCTGACCGGGGTCAGCCCCAGCATTTT
CASSSDRGQPQHF
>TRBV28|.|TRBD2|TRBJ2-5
TGTGCCAGCATCTCAGCGGGGGGGCAACAAGAGACCCAGTACTTC
CASISAGGQQETQYF
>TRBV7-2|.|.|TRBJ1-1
TGTGCCAGCAGCACCCGAGGCGGGTTCACTGAAGCTTTCTTT
CASSTRGGFTEAFF
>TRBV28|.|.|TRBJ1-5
TGTGCCAGGAAGTACGGCAATCAGCCCCAGCATTTT
CARKYGNQPQHF
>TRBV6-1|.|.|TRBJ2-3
TGTGCCAGCAGTGAAGGGTACCCGAGACAGGTGTTCACAGATACGCAGTATTTT
CASSEGYPRQVFTDTQYF
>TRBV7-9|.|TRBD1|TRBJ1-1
TGTGCCAGCAAAGGACAGGGTGATCGGGGCACTGAAGCTTTCTTT
CASKGQGDRGTEAFF
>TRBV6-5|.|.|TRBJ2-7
TGTGCCAGCAGTCGTCTCCCTTACGAGCAGTACTTC
CASSRLPYEQYF
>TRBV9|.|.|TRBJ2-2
TGTGCCAGCAGCGTAGAAAACACCGGGGAGCTGTTTTTT
CASSVENTGELFF